The 21 T cell receptor beta chains listed next were all sequenced from one sample in a study of blood T cell repertoires in COVID-19. Profiling relied on immunoSEQ multiplex PCR, and the TCRdb table lists in-frame clones only, not all of them. The sample has 200,000 to 250,000 clones, under 85% seen once. Sample: PBMCs or T cells enriched from blood (not recorded which). Every receptor here comes from a man aged 60 to 69 who had recovered from COVID-19.

The chain combines TRBV27 with TRBJ1-4; 9 positions agree with TRBD1. J gave up 8 bases and V 4 bases, and 8 bases lay outside the gene matches. Germline V gene lookup returns CDR1 MNHEY and CDR2 SMNVEV (reference sequence). This CDR3 contains 15 residues. CDR3 loop: CASSSTGTGPEKLFF. Written as DNA, the CDR3 is TGTGCCAGCAGTTCAACCGGGACAGGGCCCGAAAAACTGTTTTTT.

This clone showed up just once. The chain couples TRBV7-9 to TRBJ1-2, with no clear D. Trimming removed 5 bases from V and 10 bases from J, with 17 bases in between. CDR1 is SEHNR and CDR2 is FQNEAQ in the germline V gene (reference sequence). There are 13 residues in the CDR3. CDR3 amino acids: CASSPFGADSYTF. The CDR3 DNA sequence: TGTGCCAGCAGCCCTTTTGGTGCAGACTCCTACACCTTC.

The CDR3 protein is CASSTTGNDQPQHF. The DNA for the CDR3 is TGTGCCAGCAGCACGACAGGGAACGATCAGCCCCAGCATTTT. V and J are TRBV5-4 and TRBJ1-5, with 7 bases fitting TRBD1. V gave up 4 bases and J gave up 5 bases; unmatched junction bases: 6. The CDR3 length is 14 residues. Germline V gives CDR1 SGHNT, CDR2 YYREEE (reference sequence).

V usage is TRBV6-6 and J usage is TRBJ2-5; tentatively, D is TRBD1 (6 bases). Germline loops: CDR1 MNHNY, CDR2 SVGAGI (reference sequence). Trimming took off 2 bases at V and 5 bases at J, with 15 bases between the two ends. The CDR3 is 15 amino acids. In DNA, the CDR3 is TGTGCCAGCAGTTACGTGGGGGCCCTGGGGGAGACCCAGTACTTC. Translating it yields CASSYVGALGETQYF.

The chain employs TRBV7-8 and TRBJ1-5, with D unresolved. The CDR3 is 14 residues long. The V gene's germline CDR1 is SGHVS and CDR2 FQNEAQ. Trimming took off 4 bases at V and 2 bases at J, with 9 bases between the two ends. CDR3 DNA sequence: TGTGCCAGCAGCTCGACTAACCGCAATCAGCCCCAGCATTTT. It yields the protein CASSSTNRNQPQHF.

The V call is TRBV5-1, the J call TRBJ1-1; D perhaps matches TRBD1 (5 bases). The V and J ends lost 4 bases and 0 bases respectively, with 16 bases between them. Germline CDR1 reads SGHRS; CDR2 reads YFSETQ. This CDR3 is built from 16 residues. The DNA for the CDR3 is TGCGCCAGCAGCCCCGACAGCCCCGAACTGAACACTGAAGCTTTCTTT. It specifies CASSPDSPELNTEAFF.

A word on this clone: The identical CDR3 is also encoded by other nucleotide sequences in the sample. The rearrangement joins TRBV7-2 to TRBJ1-4, with TRBD1 identical over 7 bases. The CDR3 loop spans 14 amino acids. The germline gives CDR1 SGHTA, CDR2 FQGNSA. V gave up 5 bases and J gave up 6 bases; unmatched junction bases: 6. CDR3 nucleotide sequence: TGTGCCAGCAGCCCACGGGACAGTTATGAAAAACTGTTTTTT. As protein: CASSPRDSYEKLFF.

This clone was seen just once. The chain recombines TRBV2 with TRBJ2-1, with TRBD1 as a possible D gene (5 bases). Trimming took 3 bases from V and 3 from J, leaving 15 bases between them. CDR1 and CDR2 from the germline V gene are SNHLY and FYNNEI. This CDR3 is 16 amino acids long. CDR3 bases: TGTGCCAGCAGTGACAGGGCGTTTAATTTCTACAATGAGCAGTTCTTC. Its protein is CASSDRAFNFYNEQFF.

The rearrangement links TRBV11-3 to TRBJ1-3, with D unclear. The CDR3 extends over 13 amino acids. Germline V gene sequence: CDR1 SGHNT, CDR2 YENEEA. V lost 2 bases to trimming and J lost 2 bases, with 4 bases between them. CDR3 sequence reads: CASSLSAGNTIYF. As DNA, the CDR3 is TGTGCCAGCAGCTTATCAGCTGGAAACACCATATATTTT. Drawing the rest from reference TRBV11-3 and TRBJ1-3, the complete variable domain is EAGVVQSPRYKIIEKKQPVAFWCNPISGHNTLYWYLQNLGQGPELLIRYENEEAVDDSQLPKDRFSAERLKGVDSTLKIQPAELGDSAVYLCASSLSAGNTIYFGEGSWLTVV.

This clone was seen a few times. V is TRBV19 and J is TRBJ2-7; 7 positions agree with TRBD1. The CDR3 is made up of 15 amino acids. Trimming at V came to 1 base and at J to 0 bases, leaving 3 bases not matched to a gene. Per germline, CDR1 LNHDA and CDR2 SQIVND (reference sequence). This CDR3 reads CASSIATGSSYEQYF. In nucleotides, the CDR3 is TGTGCCAGTAGTATAGCGACAGGGAGCTCCTACGAGCAGTACTTC.

The chain uses TRBV7-2 and TRBJ2-3; D ambiguous. V was clipped by 0 bases and J by 5 bases, with 9 bases between them. The CDR3 totals 14 residues. The germline gives CDR1 SGHTA, CDR2 FQGNSA. The CDR3 nucleotides read TGTGCCAGCAGCTTAGCGGCCGCTGAAGATACGCAGTATTTT. Its translation is CASSLAAAEDTQYF. The full variable domain, with the rest looked up from reference TRBV7-2 and TRBJ2-3, is GAGVSQSPSNKVTEKGKDVELRCDPISGHTALYWYRQSLGQGLEFLIYFQGNSAPDKSGLPSDRFSAERTGGSVSTLTIQRTQQEDSAVYLCASSLAAAEDTQYFGPGTRLTVL.

V is TRBV25-1 and J is TRBJ2-7, with 8 bases that match TRBD1. Germline CDR1 is MGHDK and CDR2 is SYGVNS. V trimming: 6 bases; J trimming: 0 bases; junction bases outside the gene matches: 4. The CDR3 has 14 residues. CDR3 in DNA: TGTGCCAGCAGCGGGACAGGATTCTCCTACGAGCAGTACTTC. Encoded protein: CASSGTGFSYEQYF.

V gene TRBV7-2 combines with J gene TRBJ1-5; D perhaps matches TRBD1 (6 bases). V was shortened by 4 bases and J by 7 bases, with 11 bases between the two germline ends. CDR3 length: 13 amino acids. Germline values: CDR1 SGHTA, CDR2 FQGNSA. The CDR3 sequence: CASSSGGGQPQHF. DNA for the CDR3: TGTGCCAGCAGCTCGGGGGGGGGCCAGCCCCAGCATTTT.

J is TRBJ1-5 and V is TRBV3-1 (or the pseudogene TRBV3-2), with TRBD1 matching over 7 bases. Losses at the gene ends were 2 bases for V and 5 bases for J; bases not matched to a gene: 6. The CDR3 loop spans 15 amino acids. Germline CDR1 and CDR2: LGHDT and YNNKEL (reference sequence). CDR3 nucleotide sequence: TGTGCCAGCAGCCAATCGGGAGGGGGCGATCAGCCCCAGCATTTT. Translation gives CASSQSGGGDQPQHF.

The V call is TRBV7-2, the J call TRBJ2-7; TRBD1 matches 8 bases. The CDR3 totals 14 residues. Trimming removed 4 bases from V and 2 bases from J; junction bases left unmatched: 4. Germline V gives CDR1 SGHTA, CDR2 FQGNSA. CDR3 coding DNA: TGTGCCAGCAGCTACCAGACAGGGGCCTACGAGCAGTACTTC. Translation: CASSYQTGAYEQYF.

The chain recombines TRBV2 with TRBJ1-1; 9 bases agree with TRBD1. There are 13 residues in the CDR3. V dropped 1 base and J dropped 8; count of bases not matched to a gene: 2. Germline lookup yields CDR1 SNHLY and CDR2 FYNNEI. CDR3 sequence reads: CASSEVTGGEAFF. DNA of the CDR3: TGTGCCAGCAGTGAAGTGACAGGGGGGGAAGCTTTCTTT.

This chain connects TRBV9 to TRBJ1-1; D gene unclear. The germline V gene has CDR1 SGDLS and CDR2 YYNGEE. V shed 0 bases and J shed 1 base, with 10 bases lying between them. CDR3 length: 15 amino acids. CDR3 sequence (DNA): TGTGCCAGCAGCGTAGCCCCTCGGGGGAACACTGAAGCTTTCTTT. Its translation: CASSVAPRGNTEAFF.

This sequence joins TRBV7-2 and TRBJ1-2; the D gene is possibly TRBD1 (5 bases). Germline CDR1 and CDR2: SGHTA and FQGNSA. V lost 2 bases to trimming and J lost 4 bases, with 11 bases between them. This CDR3 is built from 14 residues. The CDR3 sequence: CASSLFGGGYGYTF. The CDR3 DNA follows: TGTGCCAGCAGCTTATTCGGGGGTGGCTATGGCTACACCTTC.

V is TRBV2 and J is TRBJ2-7, with 9 bases lining up with TRBD2. This CDR3 region has 13 residues. CDR1 and CDR2 (germline): SNHLY, FYNNEI. J lost 3 bases, V lost 7 bases, and 4 bases had no gene match. CDR3 region: CASTGLAFYEQYF. The CDR3 DNA reads as TGTGCCAGCACGGGACTAGCTTTCTACGAGCAGTACTTC.

The V call is TRBV5-1, the J call TRBJ2-7; D perhaps matches TRBD1 (6 bases). Trimming shortened V by 0 bases and J by 8 bases, and 9 bases separated the two germline ends. Per germline, CDR1 SGHRS and CDR2 YFSETQ. This CDR3 is built from 12 residues. The CDR3 DNA follows: TGCGCCAGCAGCTTGGCGGACAGTCAGCAGTACTTC. Translation: CASSLADSQQYF.

The chain recombines TRBV19 with TRBJ1-5; D may be TRBD1 (5 bases). The CDR3 covers 20 residues. V was cut by 5 bases and J by 0 bases, with 26 bases left in between. Germline values: CDR1 LNHDA, CDR2 SQIVND (reference sequence). DNA for the CDR3: TGTGCCAGTAGTCCGAAAACAACAGGTGGAGGGCATTATAGCAATCAGCCCCAGCATTTT. Protein: CASSPKTTGGGHYSNQPQHF.